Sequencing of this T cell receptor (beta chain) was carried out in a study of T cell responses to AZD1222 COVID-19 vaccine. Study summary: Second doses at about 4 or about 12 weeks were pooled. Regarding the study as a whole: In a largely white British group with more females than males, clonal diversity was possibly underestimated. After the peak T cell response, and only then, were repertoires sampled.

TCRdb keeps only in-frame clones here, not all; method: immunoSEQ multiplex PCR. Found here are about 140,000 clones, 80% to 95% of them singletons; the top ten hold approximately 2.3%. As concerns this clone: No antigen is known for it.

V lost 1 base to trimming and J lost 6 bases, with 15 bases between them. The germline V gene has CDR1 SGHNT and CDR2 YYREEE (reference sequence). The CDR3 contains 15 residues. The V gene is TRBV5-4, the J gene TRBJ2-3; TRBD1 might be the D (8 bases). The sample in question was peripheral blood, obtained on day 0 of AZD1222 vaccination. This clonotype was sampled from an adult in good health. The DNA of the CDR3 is TGTGCCAGCAGCTTGAAGACAGGGGAGGGTGATACGCAGTATTTT. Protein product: CASSLKTGEGDTQYF.